The 24 T cell receptor beta chains presented below share a single source sample, sequenced in a study of regulatory T cells in long-lasting Graves disease. Arm-PCR of CDR3 regions and iRepertoire HTBI primers were the basis on which TCR beta libraries were built. A single record per CDR3 protein comes from TCRdb applying MiXCR to the multiplex PCR reads. The profile shows over 450,000 distinct CDR3 sequences, more than 10% of them singletons. Time point given: newly diagnosed GD, antithyroid drugs for less than 3 months. PBMCs provided the RNA from which the TCR library was made. A further study also used this sample, focusing on T cells in Graves' hyperthyroidism and ophthalmopathy.

Sequenced here: peripheral blood mononuclear cells (PBMCs), sampled at new diagnosis, from a patient treated with antithyroid drugs. Source of these receptors: a woman aged 30 to 39 with Graves disease.

In this sample, this clonotype turned up many times. The genes are TRBV2 and TRBJ1-4; TRBD1 matches 7 bases. The CDR3 extends over 14 amino acids. From germline, CDR1 is SNHLY and CDR2 FYNNEI. V was clipped by 7 bases and J by 8 bases; unmatched bases: 10. CDR3 sequence (DNA): TGTGCCAGCAACAACAGGGGTTCGGGAGAAAAACTGTTTTTT. Protein: CASNNRGSGEKLFF.

This clonotype was counted ten times or more. This chain joins TRBV25-1 and TRBJ2-1; 9 bases match TRBD1. V trimming: 4 bases; J trimming: 9 bases; junction bases outside the gene matches: 16. CDR1 and CDR2 from the germline V gene are MGHDK and SYGVNS. This CDR3 region has 17 residues. The CDR3 loop reads CASSALTGTGSRGEQFF. Written as DNA, the CDR3 is TGTGCCAGCAGTGCCCTTACCGGGACAGGGTCTCGGGGTGAGCAGTTCTTC. The variable domain in full, with the rest retrieved from reference TRBV25-1 and TRBJ2-1, is EADIYQTPRYLVIGTGKKITLECSQTMGHDKMYWYQQDPGMELHLIHYSYGVNSTEKGDLSSESTVSRIRTEHFPLTLESARPSHTSQYLCASSALTGTGSRGEQFFGPGTRLTVL.

The J gene is TRBJ1-1, the V gene TRBV19, with a possible D match to TRBD1 (5 bases). Trimming took off 10 bases at V and 1 base at J, with 10 bases between the two ends. The CDR3 length is 12 residues. Germline CDR1 and CDR2: LNHDA and SQIVND (reference sequence). CDR3 DNA: TGTGCCATCCGAAGGGGGAACACTGAAGCTTTCTTT. This sequence encodes CAIRRGNTEAFF.

The CDR3 spells CASSEKGRAGRNEQFF. Here the CDR3 DNA reads TGTGCCAGCAGTGAAAAGGGCAGAGCAGGGCGCAATGAGCAGTTCTTC. The chain links TRBV2 to TRBJ2-1, with D maybe TRBD1 (5 bases). The CDR3 spans 16 residues. Germline V CDR1 and CDR2: SNHLY, FYNNEI. The V gene lost 2 bases and the J gene lost 6 bases, with 17 bases spanning the gap.

This clonotype came up many times. This rearrangement joins TRBV7-8 to TRBJ2-7; D might be TRBD1 (5 bases). Between the trimmed V and J ends, which lost 0 bases and 0 bases, there was a span of 9 bases. Per germline, CDR1 SGHVS and CDR2 FQNEAQ. The CDR3 totals 15 residues. In DNA, the CDR3 is TGTGCCAGCAGCTTAGCTCACAGGAGCTCCTACGAGCAGTACTTC. Protein product: CASSLAHRSSYEQYF.

This clonotype was seen more than once but under ten times. The chain joins TRBV20-1 to TRBJ1-4; weak D call: TRBD1 (6 bases). Trimming took 3 bases from V and 7 from J, leaving 18 bases between them. CDR3 length equals 15 residues. Germline CDR1 is DFQATT and CDR2 is SNEGSKA (reference sequence). The CDR3 region is CSASVARGPVEKLFF. CDR3 nucleotide sequence: TGCAGTGCTAGTGTTGCCCGGGGGCCAGTTGAAAAACTGTTTTTT.

In this sample, this clonotype turned up many times. The V call is TRBV11-2, the J call TRBJ1-1; D call uncertain. The CDR3 consists of 14 residues. Germline V gene sequence: CDR1 SGHAT, CDR2 FQNNGV. Between the trimmed V and J ends, which lost 2 bases and 3 bases, there was a span of 10 bases. The CDR3 spells CASSLLRQHTEAFF. In nucleotides, the CDR3 is TGTGCCAGCAGCTTATTGCGCCAGCACACTGAAGCTTTCTTT.

In its sample, this clonotype was seen many times. The rearrangement joins TRBV27 to TRBJ2-7; 7 nucleotides agree with TRBD2. The V gene end was trimmed by 4 bases and the J gene end by 4 bases; junction bases not matched to a gene: 7. Germline assignment: CDR1 MNHEY and CDR2 SMNVEV (reference sequence). There are 14 residues in the CDR3. The CDR3 DNA reads TGTGCCAGCAGTTCCCATAGCGGGTCGTACGAGCAGTACTTC. Translating gives CASSSHSGSYEQYF.

This clonotype was observed many times. This chain joins TRBV27 and TRBJ2-2; 9 bases are shared with TRBD2. This CDR3 region has 17 residues. In germline, CDR1 is MNHEY, CDR2 SMNVEV (reference sequence). The ends lost 7 bases at V and 0 bases at J; junction bases unmatched: 9. DNA of the CDR3: TGTGCCAGCACAAAGCGGGGGGCCAACGCGAACACCGGGGAGCTGTTTTTT. Its translation: CASTKRGANANTGELFF.

The J gene is TRBJ2-1, the V gene TRBV9, with TRBD1 matching over 7 bases. Germline V lookup: CDR1 SGDLS, CDR2 YYNGEE. This CDR3 is built from 15 residues. V lost 3 bases and J lost 6; bases outside the gene matches: 9. In DNA form, the CDR3 reads TGTGCCAGCAGCGAGACAGGGAGTCACTTCAATGAGCAGTTCTTC. It encodes CASSETGSHFNEQFF.

At least ten counts were recorded for this clonotype. The V call is TRBV24-1, the J call TRBJ1-5; TRBD1 is a possible D gene (5 bases). The CDR3 has 16 residues. V gave up 3 bases and J gave up 4 bases, with 15 bases separating them. CDR1 and CDR2 from the germline V gene are KGHDR and SFDVKD. In DNA form, the CDR3 reads TGTGCCACCAGTGATCCCGGGCAGGGCTTAAATCAGCCCCAGCATTTT. As protein: CATSDPGQGLNQPQHF.

This clonotype was picked up many times. The gene calls are TRBV10-3 and TRBJ2-7, with D unresolved. Germline lookup yields CDR1 ENHRY and CDR2 SYGVKD. The CDR3 is 12 residues long. Trimming removed 6 bases from V and 5 bases from J, with 11 bases in between. Here the CDR3 DNA reads TGTGCCATCAGACGTGCAGGAGACGAGCAGTACTTC. This sequence encodes CAIRRAGDEQYF.

In this sample, this clonotype turned up a few times. The V and J genes are TRBV13 and TRBJ1-6; D possibly corresponds to TRBD1 (5 bases). Germline V lookup: CDR1 PRHDT, CDR2 FYEKMQ (reference sequence). V was trimmed by 5 bases and J by 10 bases, leaving 18 bases between them. CDR3 length equals 15 residues. DNA for the CDR3: TGTGCCAGCAGCCTCCTTACTCGGGACGGGTCACCCCTCCACTTT. It specifies CASSLLTRDGSPLHF. Drawing the rest from reference TRBV13 and TRBJ1-6, the complete variable domain is AAGVIQSPRHLIKEKRETATLKCYPIPRHDTVYWYQQGPGQDPQFLISFYEKMQSDKGSIPDRFSAQQFSDYHSELNMSSLELGDSALYFCASSLLTRDGSPLHFGNGTRLTVT.

The chain uses TRBV19 and TRBJ1-1, with D unclear. V was shortened by 4 bases and J by 6 bases, with 12 bases between the two germline ends. Per the germline V gene, CDR1 is LNHDA and CDR2 is SQIVND (reference sequence). This CDR3 has 13 residues. The chain's CDR3 is CASSKIAPAEAFF. The CDR3 nucleotides read TGTGCCAGTAGTAAGATTGCCCCCGCTGAAGCTTTCTTT.

There are many counts of this clonotype. The CDR3 protein is CATRDRGGQPQHF. CDR3 DNA: TGTGCCACCAGGGACAGGGGCGGTCAGCCCCAGCATTTT. This rearrangement joins TRBV15 to TRBJ1-5, with 9 bases lining up with TRBD1. Germline V gene data show CDR1 as LNHNV and CDR2 as YYDKDF (reference sequence). The V and J ends lost 6 bases and 6 bases, in that order; junction bases with no gene match: 3. The CDR3 covers 13 residues.

This clonotype was seen ten or more times. The chain is built from TRBV2 and TRBJ2-1; TRBD1 aligns across 9 bases. CDR3 size: 18 residues. Looked up from germline, CDR1 is SNHLY and CDR2 is FYNNEI. V shed 8 bases and J 1 base; nucleotides not matched to a gene: 15. As DNA, the CDR3 is TGTGCCAGCGAATATGTTAAAGGGACAGGGTTTTCCTACAATGAGCAGTTCTTC. Its translation is CASEYVKGTGFSYNEQFF.

The chain combines TRBV4-1 with TRBJ1-1; D is unclear. The CDR3 totals 16 residues. Trimming took off 1 base at V and 5 bases at J, with 17 bases between the two ends. The germline V gene encodes CDR1 MGHRA and CDR2 YSYEKL. CDR3 protein: CASSQAEEFGRTEAFF. CDR3 bases: TGCGCCAGCAGCCAAGCCGAGGAGTTCGGAAGGACTGAAGCTTTCTTT.

To note about this clonotype: Since the CDR3 does not end with the conserved phenylalanine or tryptophan, this likely comes from a read error. The rearrangement links TRBV4-3 to TRBJ2-7; D is unresolved. The ends were cut back, 1 base at V and 0 bases at J, with 7 bases in the middle. Germline values: CDR1 LGHNA, CDR2 YSLEER. The CDR3 extends over 14 amino acids. CDR3 region: CASSQALSSYEQYL. The CDR3, as DNA: TGCGCCAGCAGCCAAGCACTAAGCTCCTACGAGCAGTACCTC.

This clonotype was seen ten or more times. The chain has TRBV20-1 and TRBJ2-1; D unresolved. V lost 4 bases and J lost 0, with 4 bases in between. This CDR3 has 12 amino acids. Germline-derived CDR1 and CDR2 are DFQATT and SNEGSKA (reference sequence). CDR3 region: CSAKYSYNEQFF. CDR3 coding DNA: TGCAGTGCTAAATACTCCTACAATGAGCAGTTCTTC.

In its sample, this clonotype was seen many times. As DNA, the CDR3 is TGTGCCAGCAGCCACGGAGGGAGGACTGAAGCTTTCTTT. Residues: CASSHGGRTEAFF. The chain links TRBV7-3 to TRBJ1-1; no definite D call. The CDR3 extends over 13 amino acids. CDR1 and CDR2 (germline): SGHTA, FQGTGA. Trimming took 5 bases from V and 5 from J, leaving 12 bases between them.

This clonotype was recorded a few times. V and J are TRBV20-1 and TRBJ2-7, with D perhaps matching TRBD2 (5 bases). This CDR3 is 13 amino acids long. The V end lost 6 bases, the J end lost 0 bases, and 12 bases lay between the germline ends. Germline assignment: CDR1 DFQATT and CDR2 SNEGSKA (reference sequence). CDR3 DNA sequence: TGCAGTGCCCGGACTTTTCTCTCCTACGAGCAGTACTTC. Its protein product is CSARTFLSYEQYF.

In its sample, this clonotype was seen many times. J is TRBJ2-1 and V is TRBV20-1, with TRBD1 as a possible D gene (6 bases). Germline CDR1 DFQATT, CDR2 SNEGSKA (reference sequence). CDR3 size: 12 residues. V shed 6 bases and J shed 3 bases, with 9 bases lying between them. The CDR3 loop is CSAQGNYNEQFF. CDR3 sequence (DNA): TGCAGTGCACAGGGAAACTACAATGAGCAGTTCTTC.

Concerning this clonotype: A much larger clone lies one base from this, so it may be a read error. This chain links TRBV11-3 with TRBJ1-1; 7 bases agree with TRBD1. The CDR3 covers 15 residues. Germline CDR1 is SGHNT and CDR2 is YENEEA. The V segment lost 2 bases and the J segment 6 bases; nucleotides outside the gene matches: 9. CDR3 loop: CASSLFTDRDAEAFF. DNA of the CDR3: TGTGCCAGCAGCTTATTTACCGACAGGGACGCTGAAGCTTTCTTT.

This clonotype was observed at least ten times. Here the CDR3 reads CAISERGNRGTYEQYF. The CDR3 DNA reads TGTGCCATCAGTGAGAGGGGAAACAGGGGAACCTACGAGCAGTACTTC. The gene calls are TRBV10-3 and TRBJ2-7; 7 nucleotides line up with TRBD1. This CDR3 has 16 residues. CDR1 and CDR2 (germline): ENHRY, SYGVKD. The V gene end was trimmed by 2 bases and the J gene end by 2 bases; junction bases not matched to a gene: 9.